The clone carrying this T cell receptor (beta chain) occurred once. The antigen remains undetermined. Treatment here: about 20 received Ad26.COV2.S at low or high dose, single or two shots; several received placebo; per-sample allocation not given. Specimens were obtained on day 63 following the first vaccine or placebo injection. An Ad26 vector was used to express Wuhan-strain SARS-CoV-2 spike as the vaccine. V was clipped by 0 bases and J by 6 bases, with 8 bases between them. The CDR3 is 12 amino acids. Germline CDR1 GTSNPN, CDR2 SVGIG (reference sequence). The data derive from a study of Ad26.COV2.S vaccination and SARS-CoV-2 variants. Study information: Participants got Ad26.COV2.S intramuscularly, once or twice 56 days apart.

TCRdb keeps only in-frame clones here, not all; method: immunoSEQ multiplex PCR. This repertoire shows around 320,000 clones, roughly 84% found once; its top ten account for more than 3%. Study results and limitations: Following vaccination, spike-specific CD8+ and CD4+ T cell responses reportedly exhibited substantial breadth. Vaccine recipients posted higher spike-specific TCR breadth than their placebo counterparts.

The input for sequencing was peripheral blood, taken in a trial of Ad26.COV2.S vaccine versus placebo. The rearrangement joins TRBV30 to TRBJ1-2; D remains unclear. This TCR was sampled from a person aged 18-65 years who received the Ad26.COV2.S COVID-19 vaccine or a placebo. In DNA, the CDR3 is TGTGCCTGGAGTGTCGGTTGGGATGGCTACACCTTC. Encoded protein: CAWSVGWDGYTF.